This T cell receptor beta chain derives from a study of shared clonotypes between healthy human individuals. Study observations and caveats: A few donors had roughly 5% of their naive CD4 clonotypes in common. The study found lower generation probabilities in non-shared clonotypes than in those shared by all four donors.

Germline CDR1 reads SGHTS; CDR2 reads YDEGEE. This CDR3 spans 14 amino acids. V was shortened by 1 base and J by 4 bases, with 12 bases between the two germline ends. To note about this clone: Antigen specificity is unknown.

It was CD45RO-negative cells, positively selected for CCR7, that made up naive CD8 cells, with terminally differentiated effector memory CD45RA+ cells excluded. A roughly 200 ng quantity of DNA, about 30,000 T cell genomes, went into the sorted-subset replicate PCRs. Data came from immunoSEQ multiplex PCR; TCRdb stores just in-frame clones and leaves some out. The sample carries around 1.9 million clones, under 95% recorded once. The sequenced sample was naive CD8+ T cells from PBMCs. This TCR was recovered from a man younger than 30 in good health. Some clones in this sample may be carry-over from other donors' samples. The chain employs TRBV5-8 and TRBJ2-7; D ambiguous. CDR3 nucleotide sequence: TGTGCCAGCAGCTTGTTGCTGTCTTGGTACGAGCAGTACTTC. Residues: CASSLLLSWYEQYF. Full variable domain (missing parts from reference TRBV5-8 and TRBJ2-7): EAGVTQSPTHLIKTRGQQATLRCSPISGHTSVYWYQQALGLGLQFLLWYDEGEERNRGNFPPRFSGRQFPNYSSELNVNALELEDSALYLCASSLLLSWYEQYFGPGTRLTVT.